This TCR beta chain is from a study of control samples from healthy donors and cancer patients. Some clones are missing from TCRdb's copy, which holds only in-frame ones; the method was immunoSEQ multiplex PCR. The table shows about 140,000 clones, with 90% to 95% occurring only once. The CDR3 runs 15 residues. Per germline, CDR1 SGDLS and CDR2 YYNGEE. Trimming took off 0 bases at V and 0 bases at J, with 7 bases between the two ends. The V call is TRBV9, the J call TRBJ2-1, with D unresolved. This TCR came from a man aged 40-49 years in good health. Material: blood. The CDR3 is CASSVDPSSYNEQFF. CDR3 in DNA: TGTGCCAGCAGCGTAGACCCGAGCTCCTACAATGAGCAGTTCTTC.